Listed below are T cell receptor beta chains from one sample, sequenced in a study of blood T cell repertoires in COVID-19. TCRdb's table, derived via immunoSEQ multiplex PCR, lists solely in-frame clones and lacks some. The sample contains roughly 150,000 clones, around 91% of which appear only once. Material for sequencing was peripheral blood. Every receptor here comes from a woman aged 55-69 years with active COVID-19. CDR3s include the opening cysteine and the closing phenylalanine or tryptophan. D genes are given only for firm matches. Size values are once, few and many counts, or a class for expanded clones, and some rows have none.

j_call v_call d_call clone_size cdr3_nt cdr3_aa
TRBJ2-3 TRBV7-2 TRBD2 - TGTGCCAGCAGCTTAAGACTAGCGGGGGAGGATGATACGCAGTATTTT CASSLRLAGEDDTQYF
TRBJ1-2 TRBV7-2 - - TGTGCCAGCAGCCCCTGGGGGGTCGATGGCTACACCTTC CASSPWGVDGYTF
TRBJ2-2 TRBV29-1 - - TGCAGCGTTGAGATGCACTCCGCGAACACCGGGGAGCTGTTTTTT CSVEMHSANTGELFF
TRBJ2-1 TRBV11-2 TRBD1 once TGTGCCAGCAGCTCCGAGACAGGGGGATACAATGAGCAGTTCTTC CASSSETGGYNEQFF
TRBJ2-4 TRBV5-1 TRBD2 - TGCGCCAGCAGCTTGGCGGTAGCGGGAGGCATTCAGTACTTC CASSLAVAGGIQYF
TRBJ1-3 TRBV10-2 - - TGCGCCAGCAGTCTCCCGGCGGGGTTCTCTGGAAACACCATATATTTT CASSLPAGFSGNTIYF
TRBJ1-1 TRBV7-2 - - TGTGCCAGCAGCTTAGCGCTGGCGGGCGGGAGCACTGAAGCTTTCTTT CASSLALAGGSTEAFF
TRBJ2-5 TRBV7-3 TRBD1 - TGTGCCAGCAGCTCCGGGACAGGGTTAGAGACCCAGTACTTC CASSSGTGLETQYF
TRBJ1-5 TRBV28 TRBD1 - TGTGCCAGCAGCTTCACAGGGGCACGCAATCAGCCCCAGCATTTT CASSFTGARNQPQHF
TRBJ2-3 TRBV28 - - TGTGCCAGCAGTTCGACTAGTAATGGGGGGGATACGCAGTATTTT CASSSTSNGGDTQYF
TRBJ2-3 TRBV6-6 - - TGTGCCAGCAGTTACTGGGACGGGAGTGGCACAGATACGCAGTATTTT CASSYWDGSGTDTQYF
TRBJ2-2 TRBV7-9 - - TGTGCCAGCAGCTTACGGGCCGGGGAGCTGTTTTTT CASSLRAGELFF
TRBJ2-5 TRBV7-9 TRBD2 - TGTGCCAGCAGCTTAGTGGCGGGAGGAGAGACCCAGTACTTC CASSLVAGGETQYF
TRBJ2-5 TRBV4-1 TRBD2 - TGCGCCAGCAGCCAATGGGGGGAGGGCTACGAGACCCAGTACTTC CASSQWGEGYETQYF
TRBJ2-7 TRBV18 - - TGTGCCAGCTCACCGACAGCCCCCTACGAGCAGTACTTC CASSPTAPYEQYF
TRBJ2-7 TRBV7-9 - few TGTGCCAGCAGCTTTCATGGGGCGGCGAACGAGCAGTACTTC CASSFHGAANEQYF
TRBJ1-4 TRBV2 - - TGTGCCAGCAACCCAGGTTCGGCTAATGAAAAACTGTTTTTT CASNPGSANEKLFF
TRBJ1-5 TRBV28 TRBD1 - TGTGCCAGCAGGACAGGGATCACCCATCAGCCCCAGCATTTT CASRTGITHQPQHF
TRBJ1-3 TRBV4-3 - - TGCGCCAGCAGCCAACTGGTCGAGGCTGGAAACACCATATATTTT CASSQLVEAGNTIYF
TRBJ2-7 TRBV27 - - TGTGCCAGCAACTCCAAATACCGCCAGGTAGGCTCCTACGAGCAGTACTTC CASNSKYRQVGSYEQYF
TRBJ2-3 TRBV19 TRBD1 - TGTGCCAGTAGTGCAGGGACAGGCTCAGATACGCAGTATTTT CASSAGTGSDTQYF
TRBJ1-1 TRBV18 TRBD1 once TGTGCCAGCTCACCAGACAGGGCAGGCACTGAAGCTTTCTTT CASSPDRAGTEAFF
TRBJ2-2 TRBV28 TRBD1 - TGTGCCACTTTACAGGGGCCCGCGAACACCGGGGAGCTGTTTTTT CATLQGPANTGELFF
TRBJ2-1 TRBV10-1 - - TGCGCCAGCAGTGAGCCAGGGACTGGGCCCAGCGAGCAGTTCTTC CASSEPGTGPSEQFF
TRBJ2-1 TRBV7-2 - - TGTGCCAGCACCCAGCGGCTAGCTAATTACAATGAGCAGTTCTTC CASTQRLANYNEQFF
TRBJ2-3 TRBV5-1 - - TGCGCCAGCAGCTTGACGGGACTCACCACAGATACGCAGTATTTT CASSLTGLTTDTQYF
TRBJ1-6 TRBV6-6 TRBD1 - TGTGCCAGCAGGCCACAGGGGCCCCTTGGTTCACCCCTCCACTTT CASRPQGPLGSPLHF
TRBJ1-5 TRBV7-9 TRBD1 - TGTGCCAGCAGCTTCTCGGACAGGGTTAGCAATCAGCCCCAGCATTTT CASSFSDRVSNQPQHF
TRBJ1-6 TRBV10-3 - once TGTGCCATCAGTGAGTCGATCGGAAACAGAGCTTATTCACCCCTCCACTTT CAISESIGNRAYSPLHF
TRBJ2-3 TRBV7-2 - once TGTGCCAGCAGCTTAGCCGAGGGGGTCCGCACAGATACGCAGTATTTT CASSLAEGVRTDTQYF
TRBJ1-1 TRBV4-1 - - TGCGCCAGCAGCCTAATGGCGGGGGGCAGGCACACTGAAGCTTTCTTT CASSLMAGGRHTEAFF
TRBJ1-5 TRBV19 - - TGTGCCAGTAGTATAATAGAGCGGCCCCAGCATTTT CASSIIERPQHF
TRBJ2-7 TRBV4-3 - - TGCGCCAGCAGCCAAGACCGGGACTCATTCTACGAGCAGTACTTC CASSQDRDSFYEQYF
TRBJ2-4 TRBV5-5 - - TGTGCCAGCAGCTTGGTGGGCGGACTACTAGCCAAAAACATTCAGTACTTC CASSLVGGLLAKNIQYF
TRBJ2-5 TRBV7-9 - - TGTGCCAGCAGCCCAGGACAGTTGGCGGAGACCCAGTACTTC CASSPGQLAETQYF
TRBJ1-3 TRBV7-2 - - TGTGCCAGCAGCTTATCGGAGTTGTCTGGAAACACCATATATTTT CASSLSELSGNTIYF
TRBJ1-6 TRBV28 - - TGTGCCAGCAGCCGTGGGGCGGAGGGACGGAATTCACCCCTCCACTTT CASSRGAEGRNSPLHF
TRBJ1-2 TRBV10-3 TRBD1 - TGTGCCACCTCGGACAGGGGAAGAGCTAACTATGGCTACACCTTC CATSDRGRANYGYTF
TRBJ2-5 TRBV28 TRBD1 once TGTGCCAGCAGCAATCCCCGGGACAGGGGGCTTCAAGAGACCCAGTACTTC CASSNPRDRGLQETQYF
TRBJ2-5 TRBV15 - once TGTGCCACCAGCAGGAGGACATTTCTGGGGGAGACCCAGTACTTC CATSRRTFLGETQYF
TRBJ2-2 TRBV6-2/TRBV6-3 - few TGTGCCAGCAGTTACTCCAGGCTGTCGGCGACCGGGGAGCTGTTTTTT CASSYSRLSATGELFF
TRBJ1-1 TRBV5-6 - - TGTGCCAGCAGCTTGTTCGGTTGGAACACTGAAGCTTTCTTT CASSLFGWNTEAFF
TRBJ1-5 TRBV27 - - TGTGCCAGCATGGAAAGCGCTCCCATGTACAGGCCTAATCAGCCCCAGCATTTT CASMESAPMYRPNQPQHF
TRBJ1-4 TRBV19 - - TGTGCCAGTAGTACCTGGAGGGGCCTCCCGCCACTTAATGAAAAACTGTTTTTT CASSTWRGLPPLNEKLFF
TRBJ1-1 TRBV20-1 - - TGCAGTGCTAGTGGGGGCCACACTGAAGCTTTCTTT CSASGGHTEAFF
TRBJ1-4 TRBV7-8 - - TGTGCCAGCAGCTCCGCGGGGTGGACCTCTTCAGGAAAACTGTTTTTT CASSSAGWTSSGKLFF
TRBJ2-3 TRBV7-2 - - TGTGCCAGCAGCTCCCGTGGAGAAGATACGCAGTATTTT CASSSRGEDTQYF
TRBJ2-4 TRBV28 - once TGTGCCAGCAGTTTGGGTTGGTTCAGGAACGGGGTCAAAAACATTCAGTACTTC CASSLGWFRNGVKNIQYF